The present entry profiles one TCR beta chain with its context. The data originate from a study of T-cell reconstitution after alpha-beta-depleted transplantation in children. Germline V gene data show CDR1 as DFQATT and CDR2 as SNEGSKA (reference sequence). V was pared by 0 bases and J by 6 bases, with 9 bases of the junction left unmatched. This CDR3 comprises 18 residues. Unique molecular identifiers were built into the TCRbeta library. TCRdb reprocessed the PCR reads with MiXCR, giving one entry per CDR3 protein. This table holds some 390,000 distinct CDR3 sequences, around 21% found once. The source is a human donor who donated a stem cell graft to a child with acute myeloid leukemia. V and J are TRBV20-1 and TRBJ2-1; 15 nucleotides match TRBD2. This material consisted of PBMCs from the stem cell graft donor, taken from the stem cell graft. CDR3 in amino acids: CSARDPGTSGRRSNEQFF. For the CDR3, the DNA is TGCAGTGCTAGAGATCCAGGGACTAGCGGGAGGCGGAGCAATGAGCAGTTCTTC.